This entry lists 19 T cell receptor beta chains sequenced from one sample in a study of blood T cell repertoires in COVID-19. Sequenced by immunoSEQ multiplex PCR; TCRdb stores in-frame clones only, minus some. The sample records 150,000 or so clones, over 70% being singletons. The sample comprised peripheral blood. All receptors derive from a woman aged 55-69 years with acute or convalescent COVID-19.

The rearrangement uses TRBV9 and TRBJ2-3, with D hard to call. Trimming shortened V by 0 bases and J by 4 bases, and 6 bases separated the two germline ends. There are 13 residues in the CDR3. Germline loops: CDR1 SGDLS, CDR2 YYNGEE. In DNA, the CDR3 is TGTGCCAGCAGCGTAGGAGATCCAGATACGCAGTATTTT. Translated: CASSVGDPDTQYF.

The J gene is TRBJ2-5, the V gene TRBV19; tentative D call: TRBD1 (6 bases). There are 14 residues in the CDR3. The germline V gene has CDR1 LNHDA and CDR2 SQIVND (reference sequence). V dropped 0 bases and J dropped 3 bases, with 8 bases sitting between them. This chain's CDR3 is CASSIDGGEETQYF. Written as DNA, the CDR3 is TGTGCCAGTAGTATAGATGGGGGCGAAGAGACCCAGTACTTC.

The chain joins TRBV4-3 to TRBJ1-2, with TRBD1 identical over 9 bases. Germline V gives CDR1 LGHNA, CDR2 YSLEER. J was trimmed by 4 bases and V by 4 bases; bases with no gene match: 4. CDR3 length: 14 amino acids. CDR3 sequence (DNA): TGCGCCAGCAGCCCCATGGGACAGGGCTATGGCTACACCTTC. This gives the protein CASSPMGQGYGYTF.

In DNA, the CDR3 is TGTGCCAGCACCCCTAGGACAGGGAGCTACACCTTC. This encodes CASTPRTGSYTF. V gene TRBV28 combines with J gene TRBJ1-2; 8 bases map to TRBD1. After removal of 7 bases from V and 9 bases from J, the junction contained 7 bases not matched to a gene. CDR1 is MDHEN, CDR2 SYDVKM, per germline. The CDR3 loop spans 12 amino acids.

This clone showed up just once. CDR3 bases: TGTGCCAGCAGCTCGATGACAGGGGGCTCAATCAGGGCCCAGCATTTT. Translation: CASSSMTGGSIRAQHF. This sequence joins TRBV7-2 and TRBJ1-5, with 10 bases identical to TRBD1. V shed 4 bases, J shed 11 bases, and the junction held 14 bases outside the gene matches. The CDR3 covers 16 residues. From germline, CDR1 is SGHTA and CDR2 FQGNSA.

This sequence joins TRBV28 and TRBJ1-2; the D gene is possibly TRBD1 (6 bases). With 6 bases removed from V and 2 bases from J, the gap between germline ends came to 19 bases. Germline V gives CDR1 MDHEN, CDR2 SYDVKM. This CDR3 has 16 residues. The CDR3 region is CASSPAPGVGNYGYTF. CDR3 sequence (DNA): TGTGCCAGCAGCCCTGCCCCAGGGGTGGGGAACTATGGCTACACCTTC.

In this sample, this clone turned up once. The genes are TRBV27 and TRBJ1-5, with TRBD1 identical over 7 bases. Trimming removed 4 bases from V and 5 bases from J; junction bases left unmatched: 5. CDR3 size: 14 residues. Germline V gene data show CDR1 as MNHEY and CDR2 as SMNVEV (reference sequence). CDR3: CASSWTGGHQPQHF. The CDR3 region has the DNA TGTGCCAGCAGTTGGACAGGTGGCCATCAGCCCCAGCATTTT.

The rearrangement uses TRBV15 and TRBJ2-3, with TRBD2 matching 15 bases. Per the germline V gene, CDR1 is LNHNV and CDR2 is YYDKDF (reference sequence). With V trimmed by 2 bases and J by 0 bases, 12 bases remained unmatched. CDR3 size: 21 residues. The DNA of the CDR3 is TGTGCCACCAGCAGAACTCGGACTAGCGGGGGGGCCTTTCCTAGCACAGATACGCAGTATTTT. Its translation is CATSRTRTSGGAFPSTDTQYF. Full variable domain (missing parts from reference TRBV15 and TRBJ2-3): DAMVIQNPRYQVTQFGKPVTLSCSQTLNHNVMYWYQQKSSQAPKLLFHYYDKDFNNEADTPDNFQSRRPNTSFCFLDIRSPGLGDTAMYLCATSRTRTSGGAFPSTDTQYFGPGTRLTVL.

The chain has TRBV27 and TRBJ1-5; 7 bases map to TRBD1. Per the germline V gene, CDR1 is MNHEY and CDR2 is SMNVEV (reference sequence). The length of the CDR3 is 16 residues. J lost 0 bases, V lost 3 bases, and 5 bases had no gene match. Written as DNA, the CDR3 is TGTGCCAGCAGTTTGGAGGGACAGCATAGCAATCAGCCCCAGCATTTT. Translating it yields CASSLEGQHSNQPQHF.

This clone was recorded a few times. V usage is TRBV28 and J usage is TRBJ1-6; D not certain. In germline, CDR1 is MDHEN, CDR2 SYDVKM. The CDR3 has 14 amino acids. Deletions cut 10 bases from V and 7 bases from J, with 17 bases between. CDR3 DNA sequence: TGTGCCACGCAGGCGGGGAGACGCAATTCACCCCTCCACTTT. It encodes CATQAGRRNSPLHF.

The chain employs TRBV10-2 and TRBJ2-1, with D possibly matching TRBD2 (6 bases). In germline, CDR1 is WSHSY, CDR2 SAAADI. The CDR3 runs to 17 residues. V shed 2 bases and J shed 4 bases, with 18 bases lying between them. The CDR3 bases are TGCGCCAGCAGTGAGCCCGCCCTCGCGGGGATTTACAATGAGCAGTTCTTC. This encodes CASSEPALAGIYNEQFF.

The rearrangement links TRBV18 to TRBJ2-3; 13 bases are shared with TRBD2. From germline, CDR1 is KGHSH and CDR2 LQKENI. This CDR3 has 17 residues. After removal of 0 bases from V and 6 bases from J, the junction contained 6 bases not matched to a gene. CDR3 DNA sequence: TGTGCCAGCTCACCACCGGGACTAGCGGGGAAACTTGATACGCAGTATTTT. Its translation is CASSPPGLAGKLDTQYF.

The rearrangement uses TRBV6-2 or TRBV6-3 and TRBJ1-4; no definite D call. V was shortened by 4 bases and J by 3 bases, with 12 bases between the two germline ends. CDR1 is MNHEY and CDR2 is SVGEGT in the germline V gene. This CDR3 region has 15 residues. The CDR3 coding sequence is TGTGCCAGCAGTTCGATGCGGGCCGCTAATGAAAAACTGTTTTTT. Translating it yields CASSSMRAANEKLFF.

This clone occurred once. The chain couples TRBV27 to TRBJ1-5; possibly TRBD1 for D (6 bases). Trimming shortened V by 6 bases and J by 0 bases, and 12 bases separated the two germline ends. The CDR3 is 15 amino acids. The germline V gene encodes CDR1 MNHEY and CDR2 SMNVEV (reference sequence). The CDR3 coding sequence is TGTGCCAGCAGACTCAGGGGCCCTAGCAATCAGCCCCAGCATTTT. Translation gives CASRLRGPSNQPQHF.

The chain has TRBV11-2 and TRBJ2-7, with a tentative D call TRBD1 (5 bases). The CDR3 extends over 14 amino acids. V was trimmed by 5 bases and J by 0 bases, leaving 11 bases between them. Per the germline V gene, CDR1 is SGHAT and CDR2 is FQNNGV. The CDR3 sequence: CASSRGFSSYEQYF. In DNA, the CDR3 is TGTGCCAGCAGCAGGGGCTTCAGCTCCTACGAGCAGTACTTC.

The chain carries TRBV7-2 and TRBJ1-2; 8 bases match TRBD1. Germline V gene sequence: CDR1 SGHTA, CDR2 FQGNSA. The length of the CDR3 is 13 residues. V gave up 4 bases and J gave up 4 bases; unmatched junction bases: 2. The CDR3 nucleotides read TGTGCCAGCAGCTGGGACAGGTCCTATGGCTACACCTTC. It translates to CASSWDRSYGYTF.

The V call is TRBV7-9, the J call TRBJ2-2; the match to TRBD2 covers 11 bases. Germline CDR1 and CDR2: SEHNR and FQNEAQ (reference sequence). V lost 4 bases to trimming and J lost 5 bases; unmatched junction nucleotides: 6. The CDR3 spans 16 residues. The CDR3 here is CASSSLAGVHTGELFF. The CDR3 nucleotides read TGTGCCAGCAGCTCACTAGCGGGGGTTCATACCGGGGAGCTGTTTTTT.

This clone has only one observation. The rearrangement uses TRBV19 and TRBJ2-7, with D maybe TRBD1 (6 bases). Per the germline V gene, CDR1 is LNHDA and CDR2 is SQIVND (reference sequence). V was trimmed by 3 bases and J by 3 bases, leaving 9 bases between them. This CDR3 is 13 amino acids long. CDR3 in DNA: TGTGCCAGTAGTATCATAGGGGGCTACGAGCAGTACTTC. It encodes CASSIIGGYEQYF.

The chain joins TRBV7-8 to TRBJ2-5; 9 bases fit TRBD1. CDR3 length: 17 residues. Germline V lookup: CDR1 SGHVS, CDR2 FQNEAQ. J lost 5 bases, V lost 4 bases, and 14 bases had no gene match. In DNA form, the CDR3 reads TGTGCCAGCAGCTCTCCGGGACAGGGATTGTGGCAGGAGACCCAGTACTTC. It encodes CASSSPGQGLWQETQYF.